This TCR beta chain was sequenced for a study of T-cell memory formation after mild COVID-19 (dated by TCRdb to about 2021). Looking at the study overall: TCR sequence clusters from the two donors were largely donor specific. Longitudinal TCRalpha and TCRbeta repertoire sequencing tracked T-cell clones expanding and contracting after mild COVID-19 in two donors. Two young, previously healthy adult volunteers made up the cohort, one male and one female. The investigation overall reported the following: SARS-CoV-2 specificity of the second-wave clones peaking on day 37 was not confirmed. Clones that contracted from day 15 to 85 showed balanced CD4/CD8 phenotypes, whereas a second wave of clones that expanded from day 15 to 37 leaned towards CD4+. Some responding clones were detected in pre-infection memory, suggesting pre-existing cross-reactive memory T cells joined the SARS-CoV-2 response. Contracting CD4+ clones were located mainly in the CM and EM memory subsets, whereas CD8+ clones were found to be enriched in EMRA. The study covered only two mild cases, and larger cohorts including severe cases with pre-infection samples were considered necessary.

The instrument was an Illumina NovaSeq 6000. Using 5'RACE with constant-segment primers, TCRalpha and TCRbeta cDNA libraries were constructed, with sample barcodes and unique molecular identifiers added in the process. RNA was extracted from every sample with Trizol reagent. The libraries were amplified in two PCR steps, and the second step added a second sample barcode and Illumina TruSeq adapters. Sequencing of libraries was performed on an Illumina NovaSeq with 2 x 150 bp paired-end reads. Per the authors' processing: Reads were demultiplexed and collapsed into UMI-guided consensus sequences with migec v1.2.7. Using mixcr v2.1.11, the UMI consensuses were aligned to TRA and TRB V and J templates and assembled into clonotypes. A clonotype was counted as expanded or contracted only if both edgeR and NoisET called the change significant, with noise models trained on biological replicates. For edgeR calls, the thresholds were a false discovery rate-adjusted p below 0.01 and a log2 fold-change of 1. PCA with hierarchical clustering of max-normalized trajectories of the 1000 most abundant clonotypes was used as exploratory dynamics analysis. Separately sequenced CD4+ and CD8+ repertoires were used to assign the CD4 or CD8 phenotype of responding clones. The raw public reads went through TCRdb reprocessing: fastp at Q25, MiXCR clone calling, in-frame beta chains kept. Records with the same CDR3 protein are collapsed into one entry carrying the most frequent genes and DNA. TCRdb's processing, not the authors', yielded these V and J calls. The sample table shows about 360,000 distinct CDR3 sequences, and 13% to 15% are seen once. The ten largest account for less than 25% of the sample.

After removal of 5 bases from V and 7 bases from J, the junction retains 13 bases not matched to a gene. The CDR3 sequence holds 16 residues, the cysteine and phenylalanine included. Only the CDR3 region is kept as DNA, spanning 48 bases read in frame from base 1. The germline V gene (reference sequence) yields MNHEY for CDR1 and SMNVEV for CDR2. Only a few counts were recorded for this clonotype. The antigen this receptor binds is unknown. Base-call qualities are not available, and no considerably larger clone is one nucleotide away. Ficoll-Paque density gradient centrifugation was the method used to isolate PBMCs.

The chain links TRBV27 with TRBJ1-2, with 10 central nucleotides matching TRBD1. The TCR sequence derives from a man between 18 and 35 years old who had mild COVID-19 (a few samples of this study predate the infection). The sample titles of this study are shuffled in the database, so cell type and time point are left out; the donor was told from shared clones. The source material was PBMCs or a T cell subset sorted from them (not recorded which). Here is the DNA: TGTGCCAGCAGTGCTCATCTCCGGGACAGGGGCGGTGGCTACACCTTC. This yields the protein CASSAHLRDRGGGYTF.